A selection of T cell receptor beta chains follows, all from one sample in a study of OX40 agonist ivuxolimab in advanced cancers. Libraries were prepared by immunoSEQ multiplex PCR; TCRdb keeps only in-frame clonotypes and omits some of them. Of more than 65,000 clones in the sample, 75% to 85% were seen once. This specimen was CD4+ or CD8+ T cells sorted from blood, taken in a trial of the OX40 agonist ivuxolimab. Receptor source: an adult with an advanced solid tumor such as melanoma, head and neck, liver or kidney cancer. CDR3s include the opening cysteine and the closing phenylalanine or tryptophan. D genes are given only for firm matches. Size tells how often a clone was seen (once, few, many) or the class of an expanded clone, and some rows leave it out.

V gene,J gene,D gene,clone size,CDR3 DNA,CDR3 protein
TRBV5-1,TRBJ2-7,TRBD2,NA,TGCGCCAGCAGCTTGGAGGCGGGAGGCTGGTACGAGCAGTACTTC,CASSLEAGGWYEQYF
TRBV30,TRBJ2-1,NA,NA,TGTGCCTGGAGCCGGAGGGTGGGTGAGCAGTTCTTC,CAWSRRVGEQFF
TRBV28,TRBJ2-3,TRBD2,NA,TGTGCCAGCAGGACTAGCACCCCTCGCACGCAGTATTTT,CASRTSTPRTQYF
TRBV27,TRBJ1-5,TRBD1,NA,TGTGCCAGCAGTCGTAGGACAGGGTCTCAGCCCCAGCATTTT,CASSRRTGSQPQHF
TRBV7-9,TRBJ1-1,TRBD1,NA,TGTGCCAGCAGCGGACAGGGGAACACTGAAGCTTTCTTT,CASSGQGNTEAFF
TRBV27,TRBJ1-4,TRBD1,NA,TGTGCCAGCAGTTTATACGTAGGGGGCCGGGGAGAAAAACTGTTTTTT,CASSLYVGGRGEKLFF
TRBV28,TRBJ2-7,TRBD2,NA,TGTGCCAGCAGTTTTCTACTAGCGGGACGGTCCTACGAGCAGTACTTC,CASSFLLAGRSYEQYF
TRBV11-3,TRBJ2-5,NA,NA,TGTGCCAGCAGCTTAACCCGCCAAGGTACCCAGTACTTC,CASSLTRQGTQYF
TRBV19,TRBJ1-5,TRBD1,NA,TGTGCCAGTAGTGCAAGGACAGGTCTACAAGGGAATCAGCCCCAGCATTTT,CASSARTGLQGNQPQHF
TRBV6-5,TRBJ2-2,NA,once,TGTGCCAGCAGTTACTCTAGAGTCGGCGGGGAGCTGTTTTTT,CASSYSRVGGELFF
TRBV27,TRBJ2-7,NA,NA,TGTGCCAGCAGGGGGGAACTAGACAGCTACGAGCAGTACTTC,CASRGELDSYEQYF
TRBV15,TRBJ2-7,TRBD1,NA,TGTGCCACCAGCAGAGTATCGGGACAGGGTTCCGAGCAGTACTTC,CATSRVSGQGSEQYF
TRBV30,TRBJ2-1,TRBD2,NA,TGTGCCTGGAGTGTAGTACCTTGGACTAGCACTGAGCAGTTCTTC,CAWSVVPWTSTEQFF
TRBV27,TRBJ2-7,TRBD1,NA,TGTGCCAGCAGTTTTCGGGGACAGCTAAACTACGAGCAGTACTTC,CASSFRGQLNYEQYF
TRBV19,TRBJ2-7,TRBD1,NA,TGTGCCAGTAGTGTTGACAGGGGGTCAGCCCCCTACGAGCAGTACTTC,CASSVDRGSAPYEQYF
TRBV19,TRBJ1-2,TRBD1,NA,TGTGCCAGTAGGGCAGTGGGACAGGTTATTCGCGGCTACACCTTC,CASRAVGQVIRGYTF
TRBV9,TRBJ1-1,NA,NA,TGTGCCAGCAGCCATCCTCTTCGGAGTACTGAAGCTTTCTTT,CASSHPLRSTEAFF
TRBV5-1,TRBJ2-5,NA,NA,TGCGCCAGCAGCTTGGGACCCTCAACACAAGAGACCCAGTACTTC,CASSLGPSTQETQYF
TRBV11-3,TRBJ1-1,TRBD1,NA,TGTGCCAGCAGCCTACAGGGGAGGAACACTGAAGCTTTCTTT,CASSLQGRNTEAFF
TRBV5-1,TRBJ2-5,NA,NA,TGCGCCAGCAGCCACCCCCGGGATAAGACCCAGTACTTC,CASSHPRDKTQYF
TRBV6-1,TRBJ2-4,NA,NA,TGTGCCAGCAGTGAAGGGGCAGGGAGGGCCAAAAACATTCAGTACTTC,CASSEGAGRAKNIQYF
TRBV18,TRBJ2-2,TRBD1,NA,TGTGCCAGCTCACCGGACAGGGCTCTTTGGACCGGGGAGCTGTTTTTT,CASSPDRALWTGELFF
TRBV7-2,TRBJ2-7,NA,NA,TGTGCCAGCAGTCAGAGTATTACGGCCTACGAGCAGTACTTC,CASSQSITAYEQYF
TRBV7-9,TRBJ1-1,NA,few,TGTGCCAGCACACGGAGCACTGAAGCTTTCTTT,CASTRSTEAFF
TRBV5-1,TRBJ2-7,TRBD1,NA,TGCGCCAGCAGTCGTGCGACAGGGCCCTACGAGCAGTACTTC,CASSRATGPYEQYF
TRBV29-1,TRBJ2-7,NA,NA,TGCAGCGTTAGAGGACAGAGCCCGTACGAGCAGTACTTC,CSVRGQSPYEQYF
TRBV5-1,TRBJ2-7,TRBD2,NA,TGCGCCAGCAGCTTGGCCGGGACTAGCGGCTCCTACGAGCAGTACTTC,CASSLAGTSGSYEQYF
TRBV7-9,TRBJ2-3,NA,NA,TGTGCCAGCCCAGCCCCGGAGGCGCAGTATTTT,CASPAPEAQYF
TRBV7-2,TRBJ2-7,TRBD1,NA,TGTGCCAGCAGCTCTGGACAGGTGCAGGGAGTAAACTACGAGCAGTACTTC,CASSSGQVQGVNYEQYF
TRBV7-9,TRBJ1-2,NA,NA,TGTGCCAGCAGCTTAGAGGAAGGCTACACCTTC,CASSLEEGYTF
TRBV27,TRBJ1-2,TRBD1,NA,TGTGCCAGCAGTCTACGCGCCGGGACAGGGGTTTCACGACCTAACTATGGCTACACCTTC,CASSLRAGTGVSRPNYGYTF
TRBV27,TRBJ1-3,NA,few,TGTGCCAGTCACCGAGGGGACACCCCTGGAAACACCATATATTTT,CASHRGDTPGNTIYF
TRBV30,TRBJ2-7,NA,NA,TGTGCCTGGAGTAACGCGTGGGAGCAGTACTTC,CAWSNAWEQYF
TRBV12-5,TRBJ1-2,NA,NA,TGTGCTAGTGGTTTGATCATGACAGTTCCCTATGGCTACACCTTC,CASGLIMTVPYGYTF
TRBV21-1,TRBJ2-7,NA,NA,TGTGCCAGCAGCAAAGGGGCGGGCCCCTCGGACGAGCAGTACTTC,CASSKGAGPSDEQYF
TRBV5-1,TRBJ2-3,TRBD2,NA,TGCGCCAGCAGCTTGGAAGGGACTAGCGGAAGCACAGATACGCAGTATTTT,CASSLEGTSGSTDTQYF
TRBV29-1,TRBJ2-1,NA,NA,TGCAGCGTTGGGGAGACTGGAGAGCAGTTCTTC,CSVGETGEQFF
TRBV4-2,TRBJ2-3,NA,NA,TGTGCCAGCAGCCAAGATGGGGGTGGGGGAGTGGGGAGCACAGATACGCAGTATTTT,CASSQDGGGGVGSTDTQYF
TRBV21-1,TRBJ1-1,NA,NA,TGTGCCAGCAGCCTTGACAGGGGGATTCACCCGAACACTGAAGCTTTCTTT,CASSLDRGIHPNTEAFF
TRBV20-1,TRBJ1-1,NA,few,TGCAGTGCTAGAGCGAACACTGAAGCTTTCTTT,CSARANTEAFF